The 17 T cell receptor beta chains below come from one sample, sequenced in a study of PD-1 blockade in classical Hodgkin lymphoma. Time point reported: cycle 4 day 1 (C4D1), after more than five weeks of nivolumab. Relapse was seen in all patients after autologous stem cell transplantation, and brentuximab vedotin exposure was variable. Here immunoSEQ multiplex PCR was the method, and the copy in TCRdb shows in-frame clones only, minus some. The data contain tens of thousands of clones, 70% to 90% of them singletons. The specimen comprised peripheral blood mononuclear cells (PBMCs), sampled before the fourth cycle of nivolumab. These receptor sequences come from a human donor with classical Hodgkin lymphoma.

V and J are TRBV7-6 and TRBJ2-1, with 7 positions matching TRBD1. V lost 5 bases, J lost 3 bases, and 4 bases stayed unmatched. Germline CDR1 reads SGHVS; CDR2 reads FNYEAQ. The CDR3 is made up of 14 amino acids. The CDR3 protein is CASSTGTDYNEQFF. DNA of the CDR3: TGTGCCAGCAGCACCGGGACAGACTACAATGAGCAGTTCTTC.

The chain employs TRBV4-1 and TRBJ1-5; no clear D gene. Germline CDR1 MGHRA, CDR2 YSYEKL. The V end lost 4 bases, the J end lost 2 bases, and 9 bases lay between the germline ends. This CDR3 region has 14 residues. The CDR3 nucleotides are TGCGCCAGCAGCCGTATAGGTGGCAATCAGCCCCAGCATTTT. It translates to CASSRIGGNQPQHF.

The V gene is TRBV18, the J gene TRBJ1-4; D call uncertain. The germline CDR1 and CDR2 sequences are KGHSH and LQKENI. V was cut by 3 bases and J by 0 bases, with 17 bases left in between. The CDR3 has 18 amino acids. The CDR3 is CASSPRQLLTTTNEKLFF. In DNA, the CDR3 is TGTGCCAGCTCACCGAGGCAGCTTCTGACCACAACTAATGAAAAACTGTTTTTT.

V usage is TRBV5-3 and J usage is TRBJ2-7; TRBD1 aligns across 8 bases. TRBV5-3 has ORF status, its function being uncertain. The CDR3 has 15 amino acids. The junction had 8 bases not matched to a gene; V was cut back by 3 bases and J by 3 bases. For the CDR3, the DNA is TGTGCCAGAAGCTGGGACAGGCCTAAGGGCTACGAGCAGTACTTC. This sequence encodes CARSWDRPKGYEQYF.

This chain connects TRBV18 to TRBJ1-1; possibly TRBD1 for D (6 bases). The germline gives CDR1 KGHSH, CDR2 LQKENI. CDR3 length: 12 residues. The V gene lost 4 bases and the J gene lost 6 bases, with 9 bases spanning the gap. The CDR3 bases are TGTGCCAGCTCACTGGCAGGGGCTGAAGCTTTCTTT. Translated: CASSLAGAEAFF.

This rearrangement joins TRBV2 to TRBJ2-2; D may be TRBD1 (6 bases). The V gene lost 6 bases and the J gene lost 7 bases, with 15 bases spanning the gap. The CDR3 covers 14 residues. CDR1 is SNHLY and CDR2 is FYNNEI in the germline V gene. In DNA form, the CDR3 reads TGTGCCAGCAGAGATTACAGGGTCGGCGGGGAGCTGTTTTTT. Encoded protein: CASRDYRVGGELFF.

This chain joins TRBV19 and TRBJ1-2; perhaps TRBD1 as D (6 bases). V was shortened by 1 base and J by 6 bases, with 9 bases between the two germline ends. This CDR3 has 13 amino acids. CDR1 and CDR2 (germline): LNHDA, SQIVND (reference sequence). CDR3 sequence reads: CASSIGGGNGYTF. The CDR3 bases are TGTGCCAGTAGTATAGGGGGGGGCAATGGCTACACCTTC.

V gene TRBV18 combines with J gene TRBJ2-3, with D unresolved. The CDR3 contains 17 residues. In germline, CDR1 is KGHSH, CDR2 LQKENI. The V end lost 1 base, the J end lost 6 bases, and 20 bases lay between the germline ends. The CDR3 DNA follows: TGTGCCAGCTCACCACAGATGGGTTTTGGCCCTTCCGATACGCAGTATTTT. It encodes CASSPQMGFGPSDTQYF.

The rearrangement joins TRBV29-1 to TRBJ2-7, with unresolved D. Germline CDR1 reads SQVTM; CDR2 reads ANQGSEA. The CDR3 totals 10 residues. With 4 bases removed from V and 4 bases from J, the gap between germline ends came to 5 bases. The CDR3 DNA is TGCAGCGTTGCAGAGTACGAGCAGTACTTC. Protein product: CSVAEYEQYF.

This chain connects TRBV5-1 to TRBJ1-1; D call uncertain. This CDR3 comprises 12 residues. Between the trimmed V and J ends, which lost 0 bases and 9 bases, there was a span of 9 bases. Germline CDR1 and CDR2: SGHRS and YFSETQ. CDR3 DNA: TGCGCCAGCAGCTTGGGAACCACACAAGCTTTCTTT. Translated, it gives CASSLGTTQAFF.

This clone has a handful of counts. The rearrangement links TRBV6-5 to TRBJ2-2; 7 bases match TRBD1. V lost 6 bases to trimming and J lost 6 bases; unmatched junction nucleotides: 4. The germline V gene encodes CDR1 MNHEY and CDR2 SVGAGI. The CDR3 totals 13 residues. CDR3 residues: CASRTGSAGELFF. Written as DNA, the CDR3 is TGTGCCAGCAGGACAGGGAGTGCCGGGGAGCTGTTTTTT.

The rearrangement uses TRBV15 and TRBJ1-3, with D unclear. Germline assignment: CDR1 LNHNV and CDR2 YYDKDF (reference sequence). The ends were cut back, 1 base at V and 0 bases at J, with 10 bases in the middle. There are 16 residues in the CDR3. The CDR3 nucleotides are TGTGCCACCAGCAGAGGGGAGGCTTTCTCTGGAAACACCATATATTTT. Translating gives CATSRGEAFSGNTIYF.

The chain joins TRBV5-1 to TRBJ1-5; 9 bases are shared with TRBD1. This CDR3 contains 13 residues. The V gene's germline CDR1 is SGHRS and CDR2 YFSETQ. V lost 0 bases, J lost 10 bases, and 2 bases stayed unmatched. For the CDR3, the DNA is TGCGCCAGCAGCTTGGGGGGACAGGGTCCCCAGCATTTT. Translated, it gives CASSLGGQGPQHF.

This chain links TRBV6-1 with TRBJ2-7, with D possibly being TRBD1 (6 bases). The CDR3 has 14 amino acids. Trimming stripped 6 bases from V and 5 bases from J, with 17 bases between. Germline V gene data show CDR1 as MNHNS and CDR2 as SASEGT. In nucleotides, the CDR3 is TGTGCCAGCAGATCACTTCAGGACAGTAACGAGCAGTACTTC. The encoded protein is CASRSLQDSNEQYF.

V is TRBV30 and J is TRBJ2-7; TRBD2 might be the D (7 bases). The CDR3 is 16 amino acids. CDR1 GTSNPN and CDR2 SVGIG come from the germline V gene (reference sequence). Trimming left V 0 bases short and J 3 bases short, with 18 bases between. CDR3 bases: TGTGCCTGGAGTGTACGGGGGGCCGGGACCTACTACGAGCAGTACTTC. Translating gives CAWSVRGAGTYYEQYF.

J is TRBJ1-2 and V is TRBV18; D is ambiguous. The V end was cut by 2 bases, the J end by 9 bases, with 19 bases between. The CDR3 sequence is 15 residues long. Germline loops: CDR1 KGHSH, CDR2 LQKENI. The CDR3 sequence is CASSPWSREGVRYTF. DNA for the CDR3: TGTGCCAGCTCACCATGGTCCCGGGAGGGTGTACGCTACACCTTC.

The rearrangement joins TRBV29-1 to TRBJ1-2; D unclear. V lost 2 bases to trimming and J lost 1 base, with 8 bases between them. The CDR3 is 13 residues long. Germline values: CDR1 SQVTM, CDR2 ANQGSEA. The CDR3 here is CSVERLVNYGYTF. The CDR3 DNA reads as TGCAGCGTTGAACGGTTAGTTAACTATGGCTACACCTTC.